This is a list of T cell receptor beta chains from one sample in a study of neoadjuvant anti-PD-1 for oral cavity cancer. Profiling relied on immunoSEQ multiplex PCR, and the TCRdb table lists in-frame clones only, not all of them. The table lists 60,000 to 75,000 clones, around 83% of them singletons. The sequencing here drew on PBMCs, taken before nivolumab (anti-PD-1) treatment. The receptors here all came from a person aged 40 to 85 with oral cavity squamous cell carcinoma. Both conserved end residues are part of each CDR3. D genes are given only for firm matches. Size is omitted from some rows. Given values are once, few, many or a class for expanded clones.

DNA: TGTGCCAGCAGTGTTACAGGGGGAGAGACCCAGTACTTC; CDR3: CASSVTGGETQYF; D: TRBD1; J: TRBJ2-5; size: NA; V: TRBV28
DNA: TGTGCCAGCAGCTTAACGATTGACACTGAAGCTTTCTTT; CDR3: CASSLTIDTEAFF; D: NA; J: TRBJ1-1; size: NA; V: TRBV7-3
DNA: TGTGCCAGCAGCGAGAGGTACTTGACAGATACGCAGTATTTT; CDR3: CASSERYLTDTQYF; D: NA; J: TRBJ2-3; size: NA; V: TRBV6-6
DNA: TGTGCCAGCAGCTTGAGTGGAACAGCACCTAATTCACCCCTCCACTTT; CDR3: CASSLSGTAPNSPLHF; D: NA; J: TRBJ1-6; size: NA; V: TRBV5-4
DNA: TGTGCCAGCAGCCCCCCGCTTGGGACAGGGGCCCACGAGCAGTACTTC; CDR3: CASSPPLGTGAHEQYF; D: TRBD1; J: TRBJ2-7; size: NA; V: TRBV28
DNA: TGCGCCAGCAGCTCGGGATCCAGGGGGGGAACCGGGGAGCTGTTTTTT; CDR3: CASSSGSRGGTGELFF; D: NA; J: TRBJ2-2; size: once; V: TRBV5-1
DNA: TGCAGCGTTCTCTCCTTACGAGGCTACACCTTC; CDR3: CSVLSLRGYTF; D: NA; J: TRBJ1-2; size: NA; V: TRBV29-1
DNA: TGTGCCAGCAGTCTAGCCAAAAACATTCAGTACTTC; CDR3: CASSLAKNIQYF; D: NA; J: TRBJ2-4; size: NA; V: TRBV28
DNA: TGTGCCAGCAGGGCAGGGACAGGGGGTCCGTACTTC; CDR3: CASRAGTGGPYF; D: TRBD1; J: TRBJ2-7; size: NA; V: TRBV6-5
DNA: TGTGCCAGCAGCGTAGATGGACGGAACTATGGCTACACCTTC; CDR3: CASSVDGRNYGYTF; D: NA; J: TRBJ1-2; size: NA; V: TRBV9
DNA: TGTGCCAGCAGCCGCGGGACAACGTACAATGAGCAGTTCTTC; CDR3: CASSRGTTYNEQFF; D: NA; J: TRBJ2-1; size: NA; V: TRBV9
DNA: TGTGCCAGCAGTTCCCCGACAGGGAACACTGAAGCTTTCTTT; CDR3: CASSSPTGNTEAFF; D: NA; J: TRBJ1-1; size: NA; V: TRBV6-5
DNA: TGTGCCAGCAGCGTACAGGGATACTATGGCTACACCTTC; CDR3: CASSVQGYYGYTF; D: NA; J: TRBJ1-2; size: NA; V: TRBV9
DNA: TGTGCCAGCAGCTTGGAGGACAGGGGGACAACTGAAGCTTTCTTT; CDR3: CASSLEDRGTTEAFF; D: TRBD1; J: TRBJ1-1; size: NA; V: TRBV5-4
DNA: TGTGCCAGCAGCGTAGGAGGCAATCGAGGCAATCAGCCCCAGCATTTT; CDR3: CASSVGGNRGNQPQHF; D: NA; J: TRBJ1-5; size: NA; V: TRBV9
DNA: TGTGCCAGCAGCCTCCGGGGGCCGGGGGGTTACAATGAGCAGTTCTTC; CDR3: CASSLRGPGGYNEQFF; D: NA; J: TRBJ2-1; size: NA; V: TRBV5-6
DNA: TGTGCCAGCAGCCAAGTTGGGACTAGCGGGGCTTACGAGCAGTACTTC; CDR3: CASSQVGTSGAYEQYF; D: TRBD2; J: TRBJ2-7; size: NA; V: TRBV4-2
DNA: TGTGCCAGCAGTTTATCTCCGAGAGGGGCTAGCTATGGCTACACCTTC; CDR3: CASSLSPRGASYGYTF; D: NA; J: TRBJ1-2; size: NA; V: TRBV27
DNA: TGTGCCAGCAGCGTCGGGACCTTGGGGGAGACCCAGTACTTC; CDR3: CASSVGTLGETQYF; D: NA; J: TRBJ2-5; size: NA; V: TRBV9
DNA: TGTGCCAGCAGTGTGGACAGGCCGTACGAGCAGTACTTC; CDR3: CASSVDRPYEQYF; D: TRBD1; J: TRBJ2-7; size: NA; V: TRBV6-1
DNA: TGCGCCAGCAGCCAAGAGGCGGGTATCGGTGAAGCTTTCTTT; CDR3: CASSQEAGIGEAFF; D: NA; J: TRBJ1-1; size: NA; V: TRBV4-1
DNA: TGTGCCAGCAGCACGTACAGGGAACGGTCTGGGGCCAACGTCCTGACTTTC; CDR3: CASSTYRERSGANVLTF; D: NA; J: TRBJ2-6; size: NA; V: TRBV11-2
DNA: TGCGCCAGCAGCCTCTGGACAGTCAGTCCCGGGGAGCTGTTTTTT; CDR3: CASSLWTVSPGELFF; D: NA; J: TRBJ2-2; size: NA; V: TRBV5-1
DNA: TGCGCCAGCAGCTATTTAAGAGACATCAACACCGGGGAGCTGTTTTTT; CDR3: CASSYLRDINTGELFF; D: NA; J: TRBJ2-2; size: NA; V: TRBV5-1
DNA: TGTGCCAGCAGGCAGTTTAGCGCCAACGTCCTGACTTTC; CDR3: CASRQFSANVLTF; D: NA; J: TRBJ2-6; size: NA; V: TRBV25-1
DNA: TGTGCCAGCAGTTTATCCCTTACCAGATACAATGAGCAGTTCTTC; CDR3: CASSLSLTRYNEQFF; D: NA; J: TRBJ2-1; size: NA; V: TRBV27